This T cell receptor beta chain was captured in a study of blood T cell repertoires in COVID-19. About the study: Italy, Spain and the United States were the sources of the convalescent and acute COVID-19 samples.

Data came from immunoSEQ multiplex PCR; TCRdb stores just in-frame clones and leaves some out. Here the sample spans about 160,000 clones, just over 90% being singletons. It was during active infection that Seattle patients were enrolled and then longitudinally followed. Germline CDR1 SGDLS, CDR2 YYNGEE. Trimming cost V 4 bases and J 6 bases, with 14 bases left between them. The CDR3 covers 14 residues. This rearrangement joins TRBV9 to TRBJ2-1; D is undetermined. This receptor was identified in a woman aged 55-75 years with COVID-19, enrolled during active disease. Specimen: peripheral blood. In nucleotides, the CDR3 is TGTGCCAGCAGCTCCCGGAGTGGCCTCAATGAGCAGTTCTTC. This translates into CASSSRSGLNEQFF.